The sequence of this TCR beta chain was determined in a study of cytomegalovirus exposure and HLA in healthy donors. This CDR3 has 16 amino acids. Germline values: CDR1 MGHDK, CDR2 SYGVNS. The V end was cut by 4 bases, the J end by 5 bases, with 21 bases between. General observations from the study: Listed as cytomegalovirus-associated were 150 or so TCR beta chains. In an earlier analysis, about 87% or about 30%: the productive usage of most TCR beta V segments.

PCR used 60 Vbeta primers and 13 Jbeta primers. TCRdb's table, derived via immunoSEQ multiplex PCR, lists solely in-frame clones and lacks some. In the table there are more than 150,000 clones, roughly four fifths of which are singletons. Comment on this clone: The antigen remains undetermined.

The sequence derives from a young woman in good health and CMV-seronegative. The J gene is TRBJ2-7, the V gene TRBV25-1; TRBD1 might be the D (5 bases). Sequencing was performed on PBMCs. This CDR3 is CASSGQKIWHGHEQYF. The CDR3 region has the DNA TGTGCCAGCAGTGGACAGAAAATTTGGCACGGACACGAGCAGTACTTC.